Listed below are T cell receptor beta chains from one sample, sequenced in a study of T cell responses to AZD1222 COVID-19 vaccine. Data came from immunoSEQ multiplex PCR; TCRdb stores just in-frame clones and leaves some out. The table includes roughly 120,000 clones, more than 70% detected once. This specimen consisted of peripheral blood, obtained 28 days after the second AZD1222 dose. The receptors derive from an adult who received the AZD1222 COVID-19 vaccine. The CDR3 runs from the conserved cysteine through the conserved F or W. D genes are given only for firm matches. Clone sizes are given selectively: once, few, many, or a class where the clone is expanded.

>once|TRBD1|TRBJ2-1|TRBV4-2
CASSPYGTGYNEQFF
TGTGCCAGCAGCCCTTACGGGACAGGGTACAATGAGCAGTTCTTC
>NA|NA|TRBJ2-1|TRBV4-2
CASSQDLAGVVEEQFF
TGTGCCAGCAGCCAAGACTTGGCGGGCGTGGTGGAGGAGCAGTTCTTC
>once|TRBD2|TRBJ2-3|TRBV3-1/TRBV3-2
CASSQVVRGGLVDTQYF
TGTGCCAGCAGCCAAGTGGTCCGGGGGGGCCTTGTAGATACGCAGTATTTT
>once|TRBD1|TRBJ1-4|TRBV7-9
CASSSTGEDEKLFF
TGTGCCAGCAGCTCGACAGGGGAAGACGAAAAACTGTTTTTT
>NA|NA|TRBJ1-6|TRBV28
CASSPQTAHNSPLHF
TGTGCCAGCAGTCCCCAGACAGCCCATAATTCACCCCTCCACTTT
>NA|NA|TRBJ1-2|TRBV5-6
CASSSYRAPNLFGYTF
TGTGCCAGCAGCTCATACCGGGCCCCGAATCTTTTTGGCTACACCTTC
>NA|NA|TRBJ1-1|TRBV12-3/TRBV12-4
CASSHMNTEAFF
TGTGCCAGCAGCCATATGAACACTGAAGCTTTCTTT
>NA|NA|TRBJ1-5|TRBV3-1/TRBV3-2
CASSQETAMGNQPQHF
TGTGCCAGCAGCCAAGAGACAGCGATGGGCAATCAGCCCCAGCATTTT
>NA|NA|TRBJ1-5|TRBV12-3/TRBV12-4
CASGRNQPQHF
TGTGCCAGCGGGCGCAATCAGCCCCAGCATTTT
>NA|NA|TRBJ1-1|TRBV28
CASLGTEAFF
TGTGCAAGTCTAGGTACTGAAGCTTTCTTT
>NA|NA|TRBJ2-1|TRBV5-4
CASSFVQYNEQFF
TGTGCCAGCAGCTTCGTCCAGTACAATGAGCAGTTCTTC
>NA|NA|TRBJ2-1|TRBV11-3
CASSLKGTLSEQFF
TGTGCCAGCAGCTTAAAGGGGACCCTAAGTGAGCAGTTCTTC
>NA|NA|TRBJ1-4|TRBV30
CAWRSTNEKLFF
TGTGCCTGGAGATCAACTAATGAAAAACTGTTTTTT
>NA|TRBD1|TRBJ1-4|TRBV5-8
CASSRDRGLSNEKLFF
TGTGCCAGCAGCAGGGACAGGGGCCTTTCTAATGAAAAACTGTTTTTT
>NA|NA|TRBJ1-6|TRBV7-3
CASSSALNSPLHF
TGTGCCAGCAGCTCCGCTCTTAATTCACCCCTCCACTTT
>NA|NA|TRBJ2-1|TRBV6-2/TRBV6-3
CASSYQRNEQFF
TGTGCCAGCAGTTACCAGCGCAATGAGCAGTTCTTC
>NA|NA|TRBJ1-3|TRBV25-1
CASTEAGALGNTIYF
TGTGCCAGCACCGAAGCGGGGGCGCTCGGAAACACCATATATTTT
>few|TRBD1|TRBJ1-3|TRBV5-4
CASSPLTGEGSSGNTIYF
TGTGCCAGCAGCCCCCTCACAGGGGAAGGGTCGTCTGGAAACACCATATATTTT
>NA|NA|TRBJ1-5|TRBV5-1
CASSTRGDDQPQHF
TGCGCCAGCAGCACCAGAGGGGACGATCAGCCCCAGCATTTT
>NA|NA|TRBJ1-1|TRBV5-4
CASSYLGSTTEAFF
TGTGCCAGCAGCTACCTTGGGTCGACCACCGAAGCTTTCTTT
>NA|NA|TRBJ1-1|TRBV10-3
CAIRDSGLRDTEAFF
TGTGCCATCAGGGACAGCGGGCTCAGGGACACTGAAGCTTTCTTT
>NA|TRBD2|TRBJ2-1|TRBV15
CATSRGLSGRAGGYNEQFF
TGTGCCACCAGCAGAGGTCTTAGCGGGAGGGCCGGGGGGTACAATGAGCAGTTCTTC
>NA|NA|TRBJ1-1|TRBV10-2
CASGRDSYTEAFF
TGCGCCAGCGGAAGAGACAGCTACACTGAAGCTTTCTTT
>few|NA|TRBJ1-6|TRBV30
CAWSRVWSPLHF
TGTGCCTGGAGCAGGGTTTGGTCACCCCTCCACTTT
>NA|NA|TRBJ1-5|TRBV30
CAWSVSWGQPQHF
TGTGCCTGGAGTGTTTCCTGGGGTCAGCCCCAGCATTTT
>NA|TRBD2|TRBJ2-3|TRBV19
CASSIALTSGDTQYF
TGTGCCAGTAGTATAGCGTTGACTAGCGGTGATACGCAGTATTTT
>NA|TRBD2|TRBJ2-5|TRBV5-8
CASPLHVAGPQLTQYF
TGTGCCAGCCCACTCCACGTAGCGGGACCCCAGTTGACCCAGTACTTC
>NA|NA|TRBJ1-1|TRBV19
CASSSAITEAFF
TGTGCCAGTAGTTCCGCCATCACTGAAGCTTTCTTT
>NA|NA|TRBJ1-1|TRBV9
CASSVAGGSTEAFF
TGTGCCAGCAGCGTAGCTGGGGGGAGCACTGAAGCTTTCTTT
>NA|TRBD2|TRBJ2-1|TRBV7-7
CASSLGGGLAGAVEQFF
TGTGCTAGCAGCTTAGGCGGGGGACTAGCGGGAGCGGTTGAGCAGTTCTTC
>NA|NA|TRBJ1-6|TRBV9
CASSVSGSSSPLHF
TGTGCCAGCAGCGTTTCCGGTAGTAGTTCACCCCTCCACTTT
>NA|TRBD1|TRBJ1-2|TRBV4-1
CASSLYPHGQGRNGYTF
TGCGCCAGCAGCCTGTATCCCCACGGACAGGGTCGGAATGGCTACACCTTC
>once|NA|TRBJ1-1|TRBV2
CASSEGLNTEAFF
TGTGCCAGCAGTGAAGGGTTGAACACTGAAGCTTTCTTT
>NA|NA|TRBJ1-2|TRBV11-2
CASSLDPQLHYGYTF
TGTGCCAGCAGCTTAGACCCTCAGCTCCACTATGGCTACACCTTC
>NA|NA|TRBJ1-3|TRBV15
CATSSPQGPGNTIYF
TGTGCCACCAGCAGCCCACAAGGACCTGGAAACACCATATATTTT
>NA|TRBD1|TRBJ1-5|TRBV3-1/TRBV3-2
CASSLTGGRQPQHF
TGTGCCAGCAGCCTAACAGGGGGCCGACAGCCCCAGCATTTT
>once|NA|TRBJ2-2|TRBV30
CAWRGYRENTGELFF
TGTGCCTGGAGGGGGTACAGGGAGAACACCGGGGAGCTGTTTTTT
>NA|NA|TRBJ1-1|TRBV5-1
CASSRRGGVTLNTEAFF
TGCGCCAGCAGCAGACGGGGTGGGGTTACACTTAACACTGAAGCTTTCTTT
>once|NA|TRBJ1-2|TRBV30
CAWSNRGAGYGYTF
TGTGCCTGGAGTAACCGTGGGGCAGGCTATGGCTACACCTTC
>NA|NA|TRBJ1-2|TRBV5-4
CASSLQGYGYTF
TGTGCCAGCAGCTTGCAGGGTTATGGCTACACCTTC
>NA|TRBD1|TRBJ2-1|TRBV5-1
CASSLGQGKYNEQFF
TGCGCCAGCAGCTTAGGACAGGGGAAATACAATGAGCAGTTCTTC
>NA|NA|TRBJ1-5|TRBV12-3/TRBV12-4
CASSLTRYQPQHF
TGTGCCAGCAGTTTAACCCGTTATCAGCCCCAGCATTTT
>NA|NA|TRBJ1-5|TRBV3-1/TRBV3-2
CASSQAGPGRSNQPQHF
TGTGCCAGCAGCCAAGCAGGTCCGGGCCGTAGCAATCAGCCCCAGCATTTT
>NA|NA|TRBJ2-7|TRBV9
CACRGVGRLF
TGTGCCTGCCGAGGAGTGGGCAGGCTCTTC
>once|TRBD2|TRBJ2-3|TRBV6-4
CASSVSSGGSDTQYF
TGTGCCAGCAGTGTCTCTAGCGGAGGCTCAGATACGCAGTATTTT
>NA|TRBD1|TRBJ1-1|TRBV9
CASSVGPGGEGEAFF
TGTGCCAGCAGCGTAGGACCAGGGGGCGAGGGTGAAGCTTTCTTT
>NA|TRBD1|TRBJ2-5|TRBV11-2
CASSFNSWTGAAKETQYF
TGTGCCAGCAGCTTTAACTCCTGGACAGGGGCGGCAAAAGAGACCCAGTACTTC
>NA|TRBD1|TRBJ2-7|TRBV5-1
CASSLLTGGLYEQYF
TGCGCCAGCAGCTTGCTGACAGGGGGATTATACGAGCAGTACTTC
>NA|TRBD2|TRBJ2-1|TRBV5-4
CASSRTSGGAWAEQFF
TGTGCCAGCAGCAGAACTAGCGGGGGGGCCTGGGCGGAGCAGTTCTTC
>NA|NA|TRBJ2-4|TRBV29-1
CSVGYGVPNIQYF
TGCAGCGTTGGTTATGGGGTCCCCAACATTCAGTACTTC
>NA|NA|TRBJ2-7|TRBV9
CASSVGTHYEQYF
TGTGCCAGCAGCGTAGGGACTCACTACGAGCAGTACTTC